The 31 T cell receptor beta chains listed next were all sequenced from one sample in a study of blood T cell repertoires in COVID-19. The protocol was immunoSEQ multiplex PCR, while the TCRdb copy is restricted to in-frame clones and leaves out a portion. The top ten hold over 6.5% of the sample, which has about 55,000 clones, about 90% seen once. The material sequenced was peripheral blood. All receptors come from a man aged 60 to 69 with active COVID-19.

The rearrangement links TRBV5-1 to TRBJ1-1; TRBD1 might be the D (5 bases). The CDR3 totals 14 residues. V was trimmed by 0 bases and J by 6 bases, leaving 12 bases between them. The germline V gene encodes CDR1 SGHRS and CDR2 YFSETQ. The CDR3 nucleotides read TGCGCCAGCAGCTTGGAGGGGTGGGGTCCTGAAGCTTTCTTT. It yields the protein CASSLEGWGPEAFF. The full variable domain, its missing parts supplied by reference TRBV5-1 and TRBJ1-1, is KAGVTQTPRYLIKTRGQQVTLSCSPISGHRSVSWYQQTPGQGLQFLFEYFSETQRNKGNFPGRFSGRQFSNSRSEMNVSTLELGDSALYLCASSLEGWGPEAFFGQGTRLTVV.

The gene calls are TRBV18 and TRBJ1-4; 7 bases agree with TRBD1. J was trimmed by 8 bases and V by 3 bases; bases with no gene match: 9. This CDR3 has 15 residues. Germline CDR1 reads KGHSH; CDR2 reads LQKENI. CDR3 amino acids: CASSPAVTGYEKLFF. In DNA form, the CDR3 reads TGTGCCAGCTCACCGGCCGTGACAGGGTACGAAAAACTGTTTTTT.

The chain employs TRBV11-2 and TRBJ1-6, with a weak D call TRBD1 (6 bases). This CDR3 region has 14 residues. CDR1 is SGHAT, CDR2 FQNNGV, per germline. V was clipped by 5 bases and J by 10 bases, with 15 bases between them. CDR3 nucleotides: TGTGCCAGCAGCGGCAGGGGCTTGGACTCACCCCTCCACTTT. Its protein is CASSGRGLDSPLHF.

The rearrangement links TRBV13 to TRBJ2-1, with 10 bases that match TRBD2. Per germline, CDR1 PRHDT and CDR2 FYEKMQ (reference sequence). CDR3 length: 15 amino acids. V dropped 5 bases and J dropped 4; count of bases not matched to a gene: 5. DNA for the CDR3: TGTGCCAGCAGCACCGGACTAGCGGAGTACAATGAGCAGTTCTTC. Protein sequence: CASSTGLAEYNEQFF.

CDR3 loop: CSPLSESSGSNDEQFF. Written as DNA, the CDR3 is TGCAGCCCCCTTTCTGAGAGTAGCGGGAGTAACGATGAGCAGTTCTTC. The chain joins TRBV29-1 to TRBJ2-1; 9 bases align to TRBD2. The CDR3 length is 16 residues. V lost 8 bases to trimming and J lost 8 bases; unmatched junction nucleotides: 19. Germline CDR1 reads SQVTM; CDR2 reads ANQGSEA.

This chain uses TRBV29-1 with TRBJ2-6; 7 bases match TRBD2. J lost 0 bases, V lost 6 bases, and 14 bases had no gene match. Germline V gene lookup returns CDR1 SQVTM and CDR2 ANQGSEA. The CDR3 sequence is 18 residues long. CDR3: CSVILGGTLFSGANVLTF. The CDR3 DNA sequence: TGCAGCGTAATACTGGGAGGGACGCTTTTCTCTGGGGCCAACGTCCTGACTTTC.

This chain uses TRBV27 with TRBJ1-1; D uncertain. The ends were cut back, 3 bases at V and 3 bases at J, with 14 bases in the middle. The germline V gene encodes CDR1 MNHEY and CDR2 SMNVEV (reference sequence). CDR3 length: 15 amino acids. In DNA, the CDR3 is TGTGCCAGCAGTTTTGCGGGGAGGGCTCACACTGAAGCTTTCTTT. It encodes CASSFAGRAHTEAFF.

This chain connects TRBV10-1 to TRBJ2-3; the D gene is possibly TRBD1 (6 bases). V lost 2 bases to trimming and J lost 8 bases, with 8 bases between them. Germline V gives CDR1 WNHNN, CDR2 SYGVQD (reference sequence). This CDR3 spans 12 amino acids. CDR3 DNA: TGCGCCAGCAGTGAGGGACAGACTACGCAGTATTTT. This gives the protein CASSEGQTTQYF.

This chain joins TRBV10-1 and TRBJ2-2; no clear D. The ends were cut back, 2 bases at V and 4 bases at J, with 14 bases in the middle. CDR1 and CDR2 from the germline V gene are WNHNN and SYGVQD (reference sequence). The CDR3 has 16 amino acids. The DNA of the CDR3 is TGCGCCAGCAGTGAGGTGGAGACCGAAGTCACCGGGGAGCTGTTTTTT. Translated: CASSEVETEVTGELFF.

The CDR3 DNA reads TGCAGCGTTGAGGAGAGGAACCAAGAGACCCAGTACTTC. Protein sequence: CSVEERNQETQYF. J is TRBJ2-5 and V is TRBV29-1; D call uncertain. Germline CDR1 is SQVTM and CDR2 is ANQGSEA. This CDR3 spans 13 amino acids. V was clipped by 3 bases and J by 0 bases, with 8 bases between them.

The V and J genes are TRBV7-8 and TRBJ2-1, with a weak D call TRBD2 (6 bases). Germline values: CDR1 SGHVS, CDR2 FQNEAQ. Deletions cut 5 bases from V and 2 bases from J, with 16 bases between. This CDR3 spans 16 amino acids. CDR3 loop: CASSPRPGGTYNEQFF. CDR3 DNA sequence: TGTGCCAGCAGCCCACGACCCGGAGGGACCTACAATGAGCAGTTCTTC.

This chain links TRBV5-1 with TRBJ2-1; 11 nucleotides agree with TRBD2. CDR1 is SGHRS and CDR2 is YFSETQ in the germline V gene. CDR3 size: 15 residues. The V and J ends lost 1 base and 10 bases, in that order; junction bases with no gene match: 7. The DNA of the CDR3 is TGCGCCAGCAGCTTGAGGACTAGCGGGCTCGAAGAGCAGTTCTTC. Residues: CASSLRTSGLEEQFF.

The gene calls are TRBV27 and TRBJ2-3; D might be TRBD2 (7 bases). Germline values: CDR1 MNHEY, CDR2 SMNVEV (reference sequence). This CDR3 spans 14 amino acids. V was shortened by 3 bases and J by 6 bases, with 13 bases between the two germline ends. CDR3 nucleotide sequence: TGTGCCAGCAGTTTGTACAGGGAGGGGGATACGCAGTATTTT. It translates to CASSLYREGDTQYF.

J is TRBJ2-7 and V is TRBV2; 15 nucleotides agree with TRBD2. CDR1 SNHLY and CDR2 FYNNEI come from the germline V gene. The CDR3 totals 15 residues. V trimming: 7 bases; J trimming: 6 bases; junction bases outside the gene matches: 7. CDR3: CASIPGTSGRTEQYF. In DNA, the CDR3 is TGTGCCAGCATCCCGGGGACTAGCGGGAGGACCGAGCAGTACTTC.

By sample fraction, this clone is medium-sized. This rearrangement joins TRBV5-6 to TRBJ1-4; D is uncertain. The length of the CDR3 is 13 residues. The germline V and J ends were trimmed by 0 bases and 8 bases, with 8 bases remaining between them. Germline loops: CDR1 SGHDT, CDR2 YYEEEE. The CDR3 region is CASSLVASEKLFF. CDR3 nucleotides: TGTGCCAGCAGCTTGGTCGCGTCGGAAAAACTGTTTTTT.

The J gene is TRBJ2-5, the V gene TRBV6-1; D perhaps matches TRBD1 (5 bases). Germline V gives CDR1 MNHNS, CDR2 SASEGT. The CDR3 runs to 15 residues. V lost 2 bases and J 3 bases, leaving 13 bases between the germline ends. Written as DNA, the CDR3 is TGTGCCAGCAGTGAAAGTGTGACAGCAGAAGAGACCCAGTACTTC. Encoded protein: CASSESVTAEETQYF.

The chain links TRBV12-3 or TRBV12-4 to TRBJ2-3; no reliable D call. The CDR3 is made up of 13 amino acids. V lost 6 bases to trimming and J lost 3 bases, with 10 bases between them. This chain's CDR3 is CASSTHRTDTQYF. CDR3 DNA: TGTGCCAGCAGCACCCATCGGACAGATACGCAGTATTTT.

The chain employs TRBV9 and TRBJ1-2; D is undetermined. The CDR3 totals 14 residues. Germline CDR1 SGDLS, CDR2 YYNGEE. V gave up 4 bases and J gave up 3 bases, with 13 bases separating them. CDR3 in amino acids: CASSPDSGYYGYTF. In DNA, the CDR3 is TGTGCCAGCAGCCCGGACTCTGGCTACTATGGCTACACCTTC.

The rearrangement joins TRBV7-9 to TRBJ2-3; 14 bases are shared with TRBD2. V was pared by 1 base and J by 3 bases, with 3 bases of the junction left unmatched. The germline CDR1 and CDR2 sequences are SEHNR and FQNEAQ (reference sequence). The CDR3 loop spans 17 amino acids. The CDR3 loop is CASSLGLAGGRTDTQYF. The DNA for the CDR3 is TGTGCCAGCAGCTTAGGACTAGCGGGAGGGAGGACAGATACGCAGTATTTT.

The chain couples TRBV11-3 to TRBJ2-3; D remains unclear. The CDR3 runs 14 residues. V was clipped by 0 bases and J by 4 bases, with 8 bases between them. The V gene's germline CDR1 is SGHNT and CDR2 YENEEA. The CDR3 loop is CASSLDQAADTQYF. The CDR3 coding sequence is TGTGCCAGCAGCTTAGATCAGGCCGCAGATACGCAGTATTTT.

The chain is built from TRBV28 and TRBJ1-2, with 11 bases matching TRBD1. This CDR3 region has 16 residues. With V trimmed by 4 bases and J by 3 bases, 7 bases remained unmatched. Germline CDR1 and CDR2: MDHEN and SYDVKM. The CDR3 sequence is CASSYAGTGGDYGYTF. The CDR3 DNA sequence: TGTGCCAGCAGTTACGCCGGGACAGGGGGGGACTATGGCTACACCTTC.

The CDR3 loop is CATSDRTENYGYTF. The CDR3 nucleotides are TGTGCCACCAGTGATCGAACAGAGAACTATGGCTACACCTTC. The genes are TRBV24-1 and TRBJ1-2; D gene unclear. This CDR3 is 14 amino acids long. CDR1 is KGHDR, CDR2 SFDVKD, per germline. Trimming stripped 3 bases from V and 2 bases from J, with 9 bases between.

The count of this clone is one. This chain joins TRBV12-3 or TRBV12-4 and TRBJ2-3; D unclear. With 2 bases removed from V and 7 bases from J, the gap between germline ends came to 7 bases. The CDR3 extends over 12 amino acids. The CDR3, as DNA: TGTGCCAGCAGTTTAAAGACATATACGCAGTATTTT. Translated: CASSLKTYTQYF.

The V and J genes are TRBV13 and TRBJ2-5, with 8 bases identical to TRBD1. With V trimmed by 5 bases and J by 2 bases, 7 bases remained unmatched. Germline V CDR1 and CDR2: PRHDT, FYEKMQ (reference sequence). The CDR3 spans 15 residues. CDR3 sequence: CASSPRDRPQETQYF. CDR3 in DNA: TGTGCCAGCAGCCCAAGGGACAGGCCTCAAGAGACCCAGTACTTC.

The chain combines TRBV2 with TRBJ2-1; unclear D gene. The germline gives CDR1 SNHLY, CDR2 FYNNEI. The CDR3 loop spans 11 amino acids. Trimming shortened V by 6 bases and J by 10 bases, and 10 bases separated the two germline ends. This CDR3 reads CASRAGREQFF. CDR3 DNA: TGTGCCAGCAGGGCCGGCAGGGAGCAGTTCTTC.

The chain employs TRBV5-1 and TRBJ2-1, with 8 bases matching TRBD2. The CDR3 totals 16 residues. Germline V gene sequence: CDR1 SGHRS, CDR2 YFSETQ. The junction had 8 bases not matched to a gene; V was cut back by 0 bases and J by 6 bases. CDR3 amino acids: CASSLALAEGGNEQFF. CDR3 in DNA: TGCGCCAGCAGCTTGGCACTAGCGGAGGGCGGCAATGAGCAGTTCTTC.

The V gene is TRBV19, the J gene TRBJ1-2; D uncertain. The CDR3 is 15 amino acids. The V gene lost 4 bases and the J gene lost 0 bases, with 12 bases spanning the gap. CDR1 is LNHDA and CDR2 is SQIVND in the germline V gene (reference sequence). The CDR3 is CASSTSDSANYGYTF. The CDR3 region has the DNA TGTGCCAGTAGTACCTCAGATTCAGCTAACTATGGCTACACCTTC. Supplemented by reference TRBV19 and TRBJ1-2, the full variable domain reads DGGITQSPKYLFRKEGQNVTLSCEQNLNHDAMYWYRQDPGQGLRLIYYSQIVNDFQKGDIAEGYSVSREKKESFPLTVTSAQKNPTAFYLCASSTSDSANYGYTFGSGTRLTVV.

This rearrangement joins TRBV18 to TRBJ1-1; perhaps TRBD1 as D (6 bases). The CDR3 is made up of 15 amino acids. Germline CDR1 is KGHSH and CDR2 is LQKENI. Trimming stripped 8 bases from V and 2 bases from J, with 18 bases between. This CDR3 is CASQPRGGVNTEAFF. CDR3 coding DNA: TGTGCCAGCCAGCCGAGGGGGGGGGTAAACACTGAAGCTTTCTTT.

This clone was observed a single time. This chain connects TRBV19 to TRBJ2-1; 15 bases align to TRBD2. Germline lookup yields CDR1 LNHDA and CDR2 SQIVND (reference sequence). V trimming: 3 bases; J trimming: 0 bases; junction bases outside the gene matches: 6. The CDR3 is 19 amino acids. In nucleotides, the CDR3 is TGTGCCAGTAGTATCCGGGGACTAGCGGGAGGACCCTCCTACAATGAGCAGTTCTTC. Its protein product is CASSIRGLAGGPSYNEQFF.

V and J are TRBV7-8 and TRBJ2-3; 11 bases agree with TRBD2. Trimming took 5 bases from V and 4 from J; bases not matched to a gene: 5. The CDR3 has 15 amino acids. Germline V gives CDR1 SGHVS, CDR2 FQNEAQ. The CDR3 reads CASSPGLAVSDTQYF. The CDR3 bases are TGTGCCAGCAGCCCGGGACTAGCGGTATCAGATACGCAGTATTTT.

The chain couples TRBV10-1 to TRBJ2-7; D ambiguous. This CDR3 has 13 residues. Deletions cut 1 base from V and 3 bases from J, with 7 bases between. Germline lookup yields CDR1 WNHNN and CDR2 SYGVQD (reference sequence). CDR3 sequence reads: CASSELANYEQYF. The CDR3 DNA reads as TGCGCCAGCAGTGAGTTGGCCAACTACGAGCAGTACTTC.